Listed here are 13 T cell receptor beta chains from one sample, sequenced in a study of cytomegalovirus exposure and HLA in healthy donors. The study ran its PCR with 60 Vbeta and 13 Jbeta primers. Libraries were prepared by immunoSEQ multiplex PCR; TCRdb keeps only in-frame clonotypes and omits some of them. The sample totals about 170,000 clones. The sequencing input was PBMCs. These receptors all come from a woman aged 18 to 35 in good health and CMV-seropositive.

The chain employs TRBV6-1 and TRBJ2-5; 8 bases are a match to TRBD2. Germline V lookup: CDR1 MNHNS, CDR2 SASEGT. CDR3 length: 14 amino acids. The J segment lost 11 bases and the V segment lost 2 bases, leaving 10 bases of the junction unmatched. DNA of the CDR3: TGTGCCAGCAGTGAAACGGCGGGGGGCCTGGAGCAGTACTTC. It translates to CASSETAGGLEQYF.

The genes are TRBV5-5 and TRBJ1-2, with a tentative D call TRBD1 (6 bases). V was cut by 3 bases and J by 8 bases, with 17 bases left in between. Germline lookup yields CDR1 SGHKS and CDR2 YYEKEE (reference sequence). The CDR3 spans 14 residues. This CDR3 is CASSSYREGWGYTF. The DNA for the CDR3 is TGTGCCAGCAGCTCCTACAGGGAGGGATGGGGCTACACCTTC. Using reference TRBV5-5 and TRBJ1-2 for the parts outside the CDR3, the full variable domain is DAGVTQSPTHLIKTRGQQVTLRCSPISGHKSVSWYQQVLGQGPQFIFQYYEKEERGRGNFPDRFSARQFPNYSSELNVNALLLGDSALYLCASSSYREGWGYTFGSGTRLTVV.

This chain connects TRBV5-1 to TRBJ1-1; 7 bases map to TRBD1. The CDR3 is made up of 15 amino acids. V dropped 7 bases and J dropped 1; count of bases not matched to a gene: 10. Germline CDR1 SGHRS, CDR2 YFSETQ. CDR3 sequence reads: CASRRGLGTNTEAFF. In DNA form, the CDR3 reads TGCGCCAGCCGCAGGGGGTTGGGGACGAACACTGAAGCTTTCTTT.

The rearrangement joins TRBV7-9 to TRBJ2-1; TRBD2 matches 14 bases. Germline V gene sequence: CDR1 SEHNR, CDR2 FQNEAQ (reference sequence). There are 16 residues in the CDR3. J was trimmed by 9 bases and V by 4 bases; bases with no gene match: 8. Here the CDR3 reads CASSSWTSGGSGEQFF. CDR3 in DNA: TGTGCCAGCAGCTCCTGGACTAGCGGGGGGTCGGGTGAGCAGTTCTTC.

CDR3 bases: TGTGCCAGCAGCTTGGGAGGGACAGGGGTGGCGAATGAGCAGTTCTTC. It encodes CASSLGGTGVANEQFF. The rearrangement joins TRBV5-6 to TRBJ2-1; 10 bases are a match to TRBD1. The CDR3 is 16 amino acids. Trimming removed 0 bases from V and 7 bases from J; junction bases left unmatched: 7. Germline V lookup: CDR1 SGHDT, CDR2 YYEEEE. The whole variable domain, remainder taken from reference TRBV5-6 and TRBJ2-1, is DAGVTQSPTHLIKTRGQQVTLRCSPKSGHDTVSWYQQALGQGPQFIFQYYEEEERQRGNFPDRFSGHQFPNYSSELNVNALLLGDSALYLCASSLGGTGVANEQFFGPGTRLTVL.

The genes are TRBV2 and TRBJ1-2, with D possibly matching TRBD1 (6 bases). Trimming left V 4 bases short and J 1 base short, with 19 bases between. Germline CDR1 reads SNHLY; CDR2 reads FYNNEI. The CDR3 extends over 17 amino acids. CDR3 sequence reads: CASSASRDNTLNYGYTF. DNA for the CDR3: TGTGCCAGCAGTGCAAGCCGGGACAATACCCTTAACTATGGCTACACCTTC.

The V and J genes are TRBV18 and TRBJ1-5; D is perhaps TRBD1 (5 bases). Germline CDR1 KGHSH, CDR2 LQKENI. Trimming shortened V by 1 base and J by 1 base, and 5 bases separated the two germline ends. This CDR3 spans 14 amino acids. The CDR3 is CASSPQGSNQPQHF. CDR3 bases: TGTGCCAGCTCACCACAGGGGAGCAATCAGCCCCAGCATTTT.

The chain couples TRBV7-8 to TRBJ2-7; D not certain. The CDR3 has 13 residues. V dropped 5 bases and J dropped 0 bases, with 8 bases sitting between them. Germline lookup yields CDR1 SGHVS and CDR2 FQNEAQ. CDR3 loop: CASSPPSSYEQYF. For the CDR3, the DNA is TGTGCCAGCAGCCCCCCCAGCTCCTACGAGCAGTACTTC. Complete variable domain (other parts from reference TRBV7-8 and TRBJ2-7): GAGVSQSPRYKVAKRGQDVALRCDPISGHVSLFWYQQALGQGPEFLTYFQNEAQLDKSGLPSDRFFAERPEGSVSTLKIQRTQQEDSAVYLCASSPPSSYEQYFGPGTRLTVT.

This chain connects TRBV6-1 to TRBJ2-3; perhaps TRBD1 as D (6 bases). The V end lost 6 bases, the J end lost 1 base, and 14 bases lay between the germline ends. CDR1 and CDR2 from the germline V gene are MNHNS and SASEGT. The CDR3 sequence is 15 residues long. CDR3 loop: CASSPGQPRTDTQYF. The CDR3 nucleotides read TGTGCCAGCAGCCCTGGACAGCCTCGCACAGATACGCAGTATTTT.

The chain is built from TRBV5-1 and TRBJ2-1; tentatively, D is TRBD2 (5 bases). The CDR3 runs to 14 residues. Trimming left V 5 bases short and J 7 bases short, with 16 bases between. Germline CDR1 is SGHRS and CDR2 is YFSETQ. Here the CDR3 reads CASRSGSELNEQFF. In nucleotides, the CDR3 is TGCGCCAGCAGAAGTGGTAGCGAACTGAATGAGCAGTTCTTC.

The CDR3: CASSITGTPLSSGANVLTF. The CDR3 DNA reads TGTGCCAGTAGTATTACAGGGACCCCCTTGAGCTCTGGGGCCAACGTCCTGACTTTC. The chain couples TRBV19 to TRBJ2-6; perhaps TRBD1 as D (6 bases). The CDR3 has 19 residues. V was trimmed by 3 bases and J by 0 bases, leaving 18 bases between them. From germline, CDR1 is LNHDA and CDR2 SQIVND (reference sequence).

The V and J genes are TRBV6-1 and TRBJ1-5, with D hard to call. The CDR3 runs to 13 residues. With 9 bases removed from V and 0 bases from J, the gap between germline ends came to 9 bases. Germline-derived CDR1 and CDR2 are MNHNS and SASEGT. The chain's CDR3 is CASNPYSNQPQHF. CDR3 nucleotides: TGTGCCAGTAATCCGTATAGCAATCAGCCCCAGCATTTT.

The rearrangement links TRBV5-4 to TRBJ2-7, with a tentative D call TRBD2 (6 bases). Trimming took off 0 bases at V and 6 bases at J, with 10 bases between the two ends. From germline, CDR1 is SGHNT and CDR2 YYREEE (reference sequence). The CDR3 loop spans 13 amino acids. CDR3 protein: CASSLEPGAEQYF. The CDR3 DNA follows: TGTGCCAGCAGCTTGGAGCCGGGAGCCGAGCAGTACTTC.